This T cell receptor beta chain appears in the sequencing data of a study of T-cell memory formation after mild COVID-19 (dated by TCRdb to the early 2020s). General notes on the study: TCR sequence clusters from the two donors were found to be largely donor specific. In two donors, T-cell clones that expanded and contracted after mild COVID-19 were tracked by sequencing TCRalpha and TCRbeta repertoires over time. The cohort was made up of two young adult volunteers, one female and one male, who were previously healthy. Study-wide findings and limitations: Balanced CD4/CD8 phenotypes were observed for clones contracting from day 15 to 85, whereas a bias towards CD4+ was observed for a second wave of clones expanding from day 15 to 37. Contracting CD4+ clones were found mainly in CM and EM memory subsets, while CD8+ clones were enriched in EMRA. SARS-CoV-2 specificity was not confirmed for the second-wave clones peaking on day 37. The study covered only a couple of mild cases, and larger cohorts including severe cases with pre-infection samples were considered necessary. The detection of some responding clones in pre-infection memory suggests that pre-existing cross-reactive memory T cells joined the SARS-CoV-2 response.

The V end loses 6 bases and the J end loses 6 bases, and a stretch of 11 bases separates them. For CDR1 and CDR2, the germline V gene lists SGHVS and FNYEAQ. From the cysteine up to the phenylalanine, the CDR3 has a length of 13 residues. Just CDR3 DNA is preserved here, 39 bases in frame from base 1. This clonotype was seen a handful of times. Its target antigen remains unknown. No much larger clone is present one base from it, and per-base qualities are unavailable. Ficoll-Paque density gradient centrifugation was the method used to isolate PBMCs. Instrument used: Illumina NovaSeq 6000. Using 5'RACE with constant-segment primers, TCRalpha and TCRbeta cDNA libraries were constructed, with sample barcodes and unique molecular identifiers added in the process. RNA was extracted from every sample with Trizol reagent. Library amplification was performed in two PCR steps, and a second sample barcode and Illumina TruSeq adapters were introduced in the second step. The libraries were sequenced on an Illumina NovaSeq using 2 x 150 bp paired-end reads. Concerning the study's data processing: Demultiplexing of reads and collapsing into UMI-guided consensus sequences were performed with migec v1.2.7. Using mixcr v2.1.11, UMI consensuses were aligned to TRA and TRB V and J templates and then assembled into clonotypes. Expanded or contracted clonotypes were those called significant by both edgeR and NoisET, with noise models trained on biological replicates. For edgeR calls, the thresholds were a false discovery rate-adjusted p below 0.01 and a log2 fold-change of 1. PCA with hierarchical clustering of max-normalized trajectories of the 1000 most abundant clonotypes was used as exploratory dynamics analysis. Each responding clone was given a CD4 or CD8 phenotype based on the CD4+ and CD8+ repertoires, which had been sequenced separately. The raw public data were reprocessed by TCRdb itself: fastp quality trimming at Q25, MiXCR clonotype calling, in-frame beta chains only. Each CDR3 protein appears once, grouped with its most common genes and DNA. Clone size and V and J calls follow TCRdb, not the original study. The sample contains fewer than 700,000 distinct CDR3 sequences, about 20% of them found a single time. The top ten constitute approximately 12% of the sample.

This chain is built from TRBV7-6 and TRBJ2-2; possibly the D gene is TRBD2, per 5 matching bases. The receptor was isolated from an adult woman who had mild COVID-19 (a few samples of this study predate the infection). The sample titles of this study are shuffled in the database, so cell type and time point are left out; the donor was told from shared clones. The sequenced sample consisted of PBMCs or a T cell subset sorted from them (not recorded which). The nucleotide sequence is given as TGTGCCAGCAGGCAACTAGACCCCGGGGAGCTGTTTTTT. Translated, this gives CASRQLDPGELFF.